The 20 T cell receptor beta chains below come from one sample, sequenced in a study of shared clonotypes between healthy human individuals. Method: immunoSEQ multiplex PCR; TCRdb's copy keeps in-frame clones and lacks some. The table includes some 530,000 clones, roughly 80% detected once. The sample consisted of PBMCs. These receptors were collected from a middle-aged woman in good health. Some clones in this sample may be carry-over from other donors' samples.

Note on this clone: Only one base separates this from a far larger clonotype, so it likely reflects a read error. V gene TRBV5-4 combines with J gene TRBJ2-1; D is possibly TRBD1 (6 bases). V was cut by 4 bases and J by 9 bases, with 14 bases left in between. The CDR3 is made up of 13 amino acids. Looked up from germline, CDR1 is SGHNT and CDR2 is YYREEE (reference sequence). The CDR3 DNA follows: TGTGCCAGCAGCCTGAGCTGGACAGCTGAGCAGTTCTTC. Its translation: CASSLSWTAEQFF.

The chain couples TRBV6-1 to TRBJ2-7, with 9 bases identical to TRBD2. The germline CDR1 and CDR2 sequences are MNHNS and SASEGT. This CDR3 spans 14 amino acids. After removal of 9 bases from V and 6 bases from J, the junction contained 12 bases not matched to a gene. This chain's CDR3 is CASQTSGSWIEQYF. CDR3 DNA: TGTGCCAGTCAGACTAGCGGCTCATGGATCGAGCAGTACTTC.

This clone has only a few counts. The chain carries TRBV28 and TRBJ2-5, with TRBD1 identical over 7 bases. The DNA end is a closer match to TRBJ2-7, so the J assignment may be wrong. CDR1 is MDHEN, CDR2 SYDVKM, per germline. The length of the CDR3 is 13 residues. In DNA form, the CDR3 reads TGTGCCAGTCGGGGACAGTCCTCCTACGAGCAGTACTTC. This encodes CASRGQSSYEQYF.

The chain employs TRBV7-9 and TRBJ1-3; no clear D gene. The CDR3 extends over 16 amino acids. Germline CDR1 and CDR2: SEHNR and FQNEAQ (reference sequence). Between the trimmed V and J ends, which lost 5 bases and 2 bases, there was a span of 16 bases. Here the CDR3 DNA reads TGTGCCAGCAGCCAAGTCGGGGTGCTCCCTGGAAACACCATATATTTT. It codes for CASSQVGVLPGNTIYF.

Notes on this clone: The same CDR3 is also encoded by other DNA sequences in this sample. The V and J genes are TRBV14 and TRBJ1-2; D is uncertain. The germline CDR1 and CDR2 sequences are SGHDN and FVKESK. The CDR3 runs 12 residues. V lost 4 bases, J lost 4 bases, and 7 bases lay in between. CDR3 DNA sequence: TGTGCCAGCAGCCCCGGAAGCTATGGCTACACCTTC. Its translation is CASSPGSYGYTF. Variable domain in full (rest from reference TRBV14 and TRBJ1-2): EAGVTQFPSHSVIEKGQTVTLRCDPISGHDNLYWYRRVMGKEIKFLLHFVKESKQDESGMPNNRFLAERTGGTYSTLKVQPAELEDSGVYFCASSPGSYGYTFGSGTRLTVV.

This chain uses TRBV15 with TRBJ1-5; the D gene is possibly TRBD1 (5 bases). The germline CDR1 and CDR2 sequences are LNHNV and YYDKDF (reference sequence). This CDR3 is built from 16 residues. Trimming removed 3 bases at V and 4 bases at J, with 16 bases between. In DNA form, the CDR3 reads TGTGCCACCAGCAGCGAAGTACAGGTGGGGAATCAGCCCCAGCATTTT. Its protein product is CATSSEVQVGNQPQHF.

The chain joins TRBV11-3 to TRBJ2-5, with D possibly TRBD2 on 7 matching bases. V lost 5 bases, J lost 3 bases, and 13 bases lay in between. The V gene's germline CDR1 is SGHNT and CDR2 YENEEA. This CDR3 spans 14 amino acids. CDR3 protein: CASSLGGAEETQYF. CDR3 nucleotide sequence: TGTGCCAGCAGCCTGGGGGGGGCCGAAGAGACCCAGTACTTC.

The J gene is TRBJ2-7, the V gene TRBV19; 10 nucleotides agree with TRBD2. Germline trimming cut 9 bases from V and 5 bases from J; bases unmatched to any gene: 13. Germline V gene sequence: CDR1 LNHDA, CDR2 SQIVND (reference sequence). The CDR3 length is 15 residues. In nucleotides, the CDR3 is TGTGCCAGCGCCCATGGGGGACTAGCGATCAACGAGCAGTACTTC. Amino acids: CASAHGGLAINEQYF.

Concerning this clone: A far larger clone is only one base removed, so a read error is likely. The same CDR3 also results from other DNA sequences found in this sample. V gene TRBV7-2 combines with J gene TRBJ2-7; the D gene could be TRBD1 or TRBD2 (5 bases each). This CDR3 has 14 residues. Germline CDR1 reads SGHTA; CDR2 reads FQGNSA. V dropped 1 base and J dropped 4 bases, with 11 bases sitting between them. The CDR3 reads CASSLDSGTYEQYF. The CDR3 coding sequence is TGTGCCAGCAGCTTAGACAGTGGGACGTACGAGCAGTACTTC.

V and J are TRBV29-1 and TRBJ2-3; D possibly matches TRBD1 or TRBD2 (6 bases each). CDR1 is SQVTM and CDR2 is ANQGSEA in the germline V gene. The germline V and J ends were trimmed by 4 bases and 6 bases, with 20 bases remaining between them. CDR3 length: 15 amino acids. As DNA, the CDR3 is TGCAGCGTTGCCCTAGGGGGGCAATCGAGGGATACGCAGTATTTT. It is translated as CSVALGGQSRDTQYF.

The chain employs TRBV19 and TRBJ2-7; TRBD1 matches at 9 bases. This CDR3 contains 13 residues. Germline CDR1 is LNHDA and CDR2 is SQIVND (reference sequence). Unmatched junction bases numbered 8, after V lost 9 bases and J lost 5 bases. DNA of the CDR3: TGTGCCAGCGCAGGACAGGGGCGAAACGAGCAGTACTTC. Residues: CASAGQGRNEQYF.

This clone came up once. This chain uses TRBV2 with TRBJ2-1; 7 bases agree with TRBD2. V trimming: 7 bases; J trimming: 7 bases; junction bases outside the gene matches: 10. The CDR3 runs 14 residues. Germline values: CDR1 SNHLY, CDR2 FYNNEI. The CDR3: CASTQDRGVNEQFF. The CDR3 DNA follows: TGTGCCAGCACCCAAGACCGGGGGGTTAATGAGCAGTTCTTC.

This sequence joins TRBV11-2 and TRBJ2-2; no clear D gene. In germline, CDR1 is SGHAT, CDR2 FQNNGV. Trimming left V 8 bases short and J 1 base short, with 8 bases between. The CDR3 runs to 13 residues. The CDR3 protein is CASRLLNTGELFF. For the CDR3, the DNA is TGTGCCAGCCGATTACTGAACACCGGGGAGCTGTTTTTT.

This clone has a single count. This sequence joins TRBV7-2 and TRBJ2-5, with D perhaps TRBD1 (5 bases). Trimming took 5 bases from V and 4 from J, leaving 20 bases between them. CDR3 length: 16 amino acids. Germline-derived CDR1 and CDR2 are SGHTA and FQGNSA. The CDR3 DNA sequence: TGTGCCAGCAGCCCCCTGGTCCTAGTAGACAGAGAGACCCAGTACTTC. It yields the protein CASSPLVLVDRETQYF. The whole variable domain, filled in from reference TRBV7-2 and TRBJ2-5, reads GAGVSQSPSNKVTEKGKDVELRCDPISGHTALYWYRQSLGQGLEFLIYFQGNSAPDKSGLPSDRFSAERTGGSVSTLTIQRTQQEDSAVYLCASSPLVLVDRETQYFGPGTRLLVL.

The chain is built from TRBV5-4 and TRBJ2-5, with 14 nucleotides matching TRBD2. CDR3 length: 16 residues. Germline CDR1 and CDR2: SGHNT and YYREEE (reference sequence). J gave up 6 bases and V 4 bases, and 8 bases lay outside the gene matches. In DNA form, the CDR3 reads TGTGCCAGCAGCGACGGGACTAGCGGGAGTAGCAAGACCCAGTACTTC. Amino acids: CASSDGTSGSSKTQYF.

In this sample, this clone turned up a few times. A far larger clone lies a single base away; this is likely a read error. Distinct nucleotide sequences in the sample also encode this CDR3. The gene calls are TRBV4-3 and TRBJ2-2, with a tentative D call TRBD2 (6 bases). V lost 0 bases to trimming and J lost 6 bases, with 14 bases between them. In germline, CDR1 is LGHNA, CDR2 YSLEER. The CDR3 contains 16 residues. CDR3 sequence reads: CASSQDTLGGPGELFF. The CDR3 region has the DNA TGCGCCAGCAGCCAAGATACGCTAGGAGGGCCCGGGGAGCTGTTTTTT.

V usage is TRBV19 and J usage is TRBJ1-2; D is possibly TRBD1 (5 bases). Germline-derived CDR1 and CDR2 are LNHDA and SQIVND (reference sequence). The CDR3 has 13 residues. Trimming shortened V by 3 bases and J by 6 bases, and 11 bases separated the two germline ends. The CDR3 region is CASSIGGIDGYTF. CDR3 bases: TGTGCCAGTAGTATCGGGGGGATTGATGGCTACACCTTC.

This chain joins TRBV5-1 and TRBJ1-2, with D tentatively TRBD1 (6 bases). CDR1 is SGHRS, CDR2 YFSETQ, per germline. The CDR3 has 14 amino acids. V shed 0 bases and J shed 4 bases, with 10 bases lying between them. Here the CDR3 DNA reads TGCGCCAGCAGCTTGGCTACAGGGAGCTATGGCTACACCTTC. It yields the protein CASSLATGSYGYTF.

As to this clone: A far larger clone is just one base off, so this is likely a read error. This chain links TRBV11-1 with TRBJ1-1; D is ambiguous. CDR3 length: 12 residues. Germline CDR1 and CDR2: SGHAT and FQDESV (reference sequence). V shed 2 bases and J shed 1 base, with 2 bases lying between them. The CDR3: CASSLRNTEAFF. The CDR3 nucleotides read TGTGCCAGCAGCTTAAGGAACACTGAAGCTTTCTTT.

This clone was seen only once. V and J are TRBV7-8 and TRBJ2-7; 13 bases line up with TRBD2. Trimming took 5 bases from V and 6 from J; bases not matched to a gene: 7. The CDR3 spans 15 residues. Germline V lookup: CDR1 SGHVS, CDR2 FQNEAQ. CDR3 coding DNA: TGTGCCAGCAGCCCCAGGACTAGCGGGAGCTCCGAGCAGTACTTC. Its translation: CASSPRTSGSSEQYF.